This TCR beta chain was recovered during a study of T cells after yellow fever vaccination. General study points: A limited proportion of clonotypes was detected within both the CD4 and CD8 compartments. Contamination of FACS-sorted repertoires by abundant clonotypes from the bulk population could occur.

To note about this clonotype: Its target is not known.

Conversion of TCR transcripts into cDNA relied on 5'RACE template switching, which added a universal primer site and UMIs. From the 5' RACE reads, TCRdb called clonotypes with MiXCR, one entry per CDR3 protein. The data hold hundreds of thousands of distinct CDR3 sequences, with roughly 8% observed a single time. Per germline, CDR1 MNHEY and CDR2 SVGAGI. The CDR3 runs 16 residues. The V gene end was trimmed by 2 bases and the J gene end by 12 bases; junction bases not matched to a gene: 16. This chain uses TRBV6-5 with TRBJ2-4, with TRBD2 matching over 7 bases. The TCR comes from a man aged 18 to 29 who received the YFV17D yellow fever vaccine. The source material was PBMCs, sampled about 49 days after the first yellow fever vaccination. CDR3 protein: CASSYGLSRGGDGQYF. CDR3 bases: TGTGCCAGCAGTTACGGTCTCTCTCGGGGAGGGGATGGTCAGTACTTC.